A selection of T cell receptor beta chains follows, all from one sample in a study of T cell responses to AZD1222 COVID-19 vaccine. Profiled with immunoSEQ multiplex PCR; TCRdb holds only in-frame clones, not every one. Among tens of thousands of clones, around 87% were seen once, and the ten largest hold around 15%. The sample was peripheral blood, taken on day 0 of AZD1222 vaccination. Receptors were obtained from an adult in good health. The CDR3 runs from the conserved cysteine through the conserved F or W. Each record gives: V gene, CDR3 length, D gene, clone size, J gene, CDR3 DNA, CDR3 protein. The D gene is left open where the match is weak. The size entry is marked missing in some rows and otherwise reads once, few, many or a size class.

TRBV7-9	12	-	-	TRBJ1-5	TGTGCCAGCAGCTATAACAATCAGCCCCAGCATTTT	CASSYNNQPQHF
TRBV19	15	-	few	TRBJ1-3	TGTGCCAGCCGTGGGGTGGCCAGGTCTGGAAACACCATATATTTT	CASRGVARSGNTIYF
TRBV7-9	14	-	-	TRBJ1-1	TGTGCCAGCAGCTTCCATGGGGTTGACACTGAAGCTTTCTTT	CASSFHGVDTEAFF
TRBV6-5	14	TRBD1	-	TRBJ1-5	TGTGCCAGCAGTTCAGGGGGCATCAGTCAGCCCCAGCATTTT	CASSSGGISQPQHF
TRBV30	14	-	-	TRBJ2-7	TGTGCCTGGAGTGGAGGGGATCTTGGCTACGAGCAGTACTTC	CAWSGGDLGYEQYF
TRBV19	15	TRBD2	few	TRBJ2-7	TGTGCCAGTGCTCCAGCACCGGGCGGGAGGGGCGAGCAGTACTTC	CASAPAPGGRGEQYF
TRBV24-1	13	-	-	TRBJ2-1	TGTGCCACCGCGCAGGCGAGATACAATGAGCAGTTCTTC	CATAQARYNEQFF
TRBV14	14	-	-	TRBJ1-5	TGTGCCAGCAGCCAAGGGTATTGGAATCAGCCCCAGCATTTT	CASSQGYWNQPQHF
TRBV10-1	18	-	-	TRBJ2-3	TGCGCCAGCAGTGAGTCGAGGTTGGGACGGCAACTCACAGATACGCAGTATTTT	CASSESRLGRQLTDTQYF
TRBV7-3	14	-	-	TRBJ2-2	TGTGCCAGCAGCCCCGACCCGAACACCGGGGAGCTGTTTTTT	CASSPDPNTGELFF
TRBV28	16	-	-	TRBJ1-1	TGTGCCAGCAGTTTATTCGCAGAGGGGTGGAACACTGAAGCTTTCTTT	CASSLFAEGWNTEAFF
TRBV30	15	TRBD1	few	TRBJ1-4	TGTGCCTGGGGTCGCGGGACAGGCTTAAATGAAAAACTGTTTTTT	CAWGRGTGLNEKLFF
TRBV14	13	TRBD2	-	TRBJ2-7	TGTGCCAGCAGCCAAAACACCCTAGCGGGCCCCGTCTTC	CASSQNTLAGPVF
TRBV28	15	-	-	TRBJ1-1	TGTGCCAGCACCCTAGTAGGGTCGGGGAACACTGAAGCTTTCTTT	CASTLVGSGNTEAFF
TRBV18	13	-	medium-sized	TRBJ2-1	TGTGCCAGCTCACCAGAGATCTACAATGAGCAGTTCTTC	CASSPEIYNEQFF
TRBV6-5	13	TRBD2	-	TRBJ2-1	TGTGCCAGCTGCGGGAGTGGCGACAATGAGCAGTTCTTC	CASCGSGDNEQFF
TRBV7-7	16	TRBD2	-	TRBJ2-3	TGTGCTAGCAGCTTAGACTTTGCGGGAGGGCCGGATACGCAGTATTTT	CASSLDFAGGPDTQYF
TRBV6-2/TRBV6-3	20	-	-	TRBJ2-7	TGTGCCAGCAGTTACTCGCTAATTGTGGCGAAGCAACTCACTACCTACGAGCAGTACTTC	CASSYSLIVAKQLTTYEQYF
TRBV10-3	14	TRBD1	-	TRBJ1-1	TGTGCCATCAGTAACAGGGGAATGAACACTGAAGCTTTCTTT	CAISNRGMNTEAFF
TRBV7-9	15	-	-	TRBJ1-2	TGTGCCAGCAGCTTAGGAGAAGGTGTGGCGTGGGGCTACACCTTC	CASSLGEGVAWGYTF
TRBV6-1	14	-	-	TRBJ1-2	TGTGCCAGCAGTGAGGGGGGGCACCCCTATGGCTACACCTTC	CASSEGGHPYGYTF
TRBV2	12	-	-	TRBJ1-1	TGTGCCAGTCGACGGGCCAACACTGAAGCTTTCTTT	CASRRANTEAFF
TRBV27	13	-	-	TRBJ2-1	TGTGCCAGCAGTTTGAGCTCCTACAATGAGCAGTTCTTC	CASSLSSYNEQFF
TRBV6-1	14	-	-	TRBJ1-1	TGTGCCAGCAGTGAAGTCATCCAGAACACTGAAGCTTTCTTT	CASSEVIQNTEAFF
TRBV24-1	15	TRBD2	-	TRBJ2-5	TGTGCCACCAGTGACCAGAGGACTAGTTGGGAGACCCAGTACTTC	CATSDQRTSWETQYF
TRBV7-8	17	TRBD1	-	TRBJ1-2	TGTGCCAGCAGCTTAGGGACAGGGGGCAAAAATAACTATGGCTACACCTTC	CASSLGTGGKNNYGYTF
TRBV10-2	13	-	once	TRBJ1-4	TGCGCCAGCAGAGAGAGGTGGGATGAAAAACTGTTTTTT	CASRERWDEKLFF
TRBV28	16	TRBD2	-	TRBJ2-2	TGTGCCAGCAGTTTGTGGGGGGGTTCGAACACCGGGGAGCTGTTTTTT	CASSLWGGSNTGELFF
TRBV30	11	-	-	TRBJ2-7	TGTGCCTGGAGTGTAGGAGGTGAGCAGTACTTC	CAWSVGGEQYF
TRBV7-9	14	TRBD1	-	TRBJ1-6	TGTGCCAGCAGCTTAGAACCAGGGGGTTCACCCCTCCACTTT	CASSLEPGGSPLHF
TRBV7-2	12	-	once	TRBJ2-7	TGTGCCAGCAGCGCCTCAGGTTACGAGCAGTACTTC	CASSASGYEQYF
TRBV11-2	13	-	-	TRBJ1-2	TGTGCCAGCAGCTCTTCTGCTAACTATGGCTACACCTTC	CASSSSANYGYTF
TRBV28	14	-	once	TRBJ2-5	TGTGCCAGCAATCCGACACCCTACCAAGAGACCCAGTACTTC	CASNPTPYQETQYF
TRBV11-2	15	-	-	TRBJ1-2	TGTGCCAGCAGCTTAGAGACGACGACACGATCTGGCTACACCTTC	CASSLETTTRSGYTF
TRBV12-3/TRBV12-4	11	-	-	TRBJ1-1	TGTGCCAGCAGTTTTACCGGTGAAGCTTTCTTT	CASSFTGEAFF
TRBV9	16	TRBD1	-	TRBJ1-4	TGTGCCAGCAGCCCCGGACGGACAGGGAGAAATGAAAAACTGTTTTTT	CASSPGRTGRNEKLFF
TRBV5-1	18	TRBD1	-	TRBJ1-2	TGCGCCAGCAGCCCGGGGGACAGGGGGAACTCAAACCACTATGGCTACACCTTC	CASSPGDRGNSNHYGYTF
TRBV23-1	14	-	once	TRBJ1-1	TGCGCCAGCACCTCGGACGCCTTGAACACTGAAGCTTTCTTT	CASTSDALNTEAFF
TRBV29-1	14	-	-	TRBJ2-1	TGCAGCGTTCGTCTCTTTGGAACAGCCAATGAGCAGTTCTTC	CSVRLFGTANEQFF
TRBV18	14	-	-	TRBJ1-1	TGTGCCAGCTCACCAAGACAGACGAACACTGAAGCTTTCTTT	CASSPRQTNTEAFF
TRBV4-1	13	TRBD2	-	TRBJ2-7	TGCGCCAGCAGCCAGCTTAGCGGGAACGAGCAGTACTTC	CASSQLSGNEQYF
TRBV6-5	11	-	-	TRBJ1-2	TGTGCCAGCAGCCAGAATAGTGGCTACACCTTC	CASSQNSGYTF
TRBV5-4	15	TRBD1	-	TRBJ2-1	TGTGCCAGCAGCTTGCAAGCAGGGGGCGTTTATGAGCAGTTCTTC	CASSLQAGGVYEQFF
TRBV28	14	TRBD2	once	TRBJ2-5	TGTGCCAGCAGTCAGACACTAGCGCAAGAGACCCAGTACTTC	CASSQTLAQETQYF
TRBV21-1	18	-	once	TRBJ1-3	TGTGCCAGCAGCAACGACCTGGGACAGCCCCCCTCTGGAAACACCATATATTTT	CASSNDLGQPPSGNTIYF
TRBV24-1	13	-	-	TRBJ2-3	TGTGCCACCAGTGAACCGGCGACAGATACGCAGTATTTT	CATSEPATDTQYF
TRBV27	15	-	-	TRBJ1-4	TGTGCCAGCAGGCGACGGGGATCGGCTAATGAAAAACTGTTTTTT	CASRRRGSANEKLFF
TRBV14	15	TRBD1	-	TRBJ2-7	TGTGCCAGCAGCCCGCTGACAGGGAATACCTACGAGCAGTACTTC	CASSPLTGNTYEQYF
TRBV5-5	16	TRBD2	-	TRBJ2-7	TGTGCCAGCAGCTGGTCATACGGGACTAGTAAGTACGAGCAGTACTTC	CASSWSYGTSKYEQYF
TRBV10-3	14	-	-	TRBJ1-2	TGTGCCATCAGTGTCTTTGGGGAGAACTATGGCTACACCTTC	CAISVFGENYGYTF
TRBV7-6	16	TRBD2	few	TRBJ2-2	TGTGCCAGCAGCTTATCACTAGCGGCGAACACCGGGGAGCTGTTTTTT	CASSLSLAANTGELFF
TRBV18	15	TRBD2	few	TRBJ2-1	TGTGCCAGCTCACCGGCCCAGACTAGCAGCCATGAGCAGTTCTTC	CASSPAQTSSHEQFF